The 17 T cell receptor beta chains below all came from one sample that was sequenced in a study of blood T cell repertoires in COVID-19. Only in-frame clones appear in the TCRdb table, and some are missing; sequencing was by immunoSEQ multiplex PCR. The table shows 250,000 to 350,000 clones, with approximately 91% occurring only once. The sample consisted of peripheral blood. The receptors come from a woman aged 25-40 years with COVID-19, enrolled during active disease.

The chain is built from TRBV7-9 and TRBJ2-5; TRBD2 is a possible D gene (5 bases). V lost 2 bases to trimming and J lost 1 base, with 11 bases between them. From germline, CDR1 is SEHNR and CDR2 FQNEAQ (reference sequence). The CDR3 covers 15 residues. The CDR3 is CASSLSRRLQETQYF. The DNA for the CDR3 is TGTGCCAGCAGCTTAAGCCGGAGGCTCCAAGAGACCCAGTACTTC.

V and J are TRBV4-3 and TRBJ1-1; TRBD1 is a possible D gene (5 bases). The V gene lost 1 base and the J gene lost 1 base, with 10 bases spanning the gap. This CDR3 has 15 residues. CDR1 and CDR2 (germline): LGHNA, YSLEER. The CDR3 coding sequence is TGCGCCAGCAGCCAAGTGGGACTGAAGAACACTGAAGCTTTCTTT. Translated: CASSQVGLKNTEAFF.

This clone was recorded only once. This chain joins TRBV2 and TRBJ1-5; 7 bases map to TRBD1. Germline V gene lookup returns CDR1 SNHLY and CDR2 FYNNEI. Trimming at V came to 7 bases and at J to 1 base, leaving 7 bases not matched to a gene. The CDR3 consists of 15 residues. The CDR3 DNA reads as TGTGCCAGCAAAAAGGGGGCCGCGAGCAATCAGCCCCAGCATTTT. It is translated as CASKKGAASNQPQHF. The full variable domain, with the rest looked up from reference TRBV2 and TRBJ1-5, is EPEVTQTPSHQVTQMGQEVILRCVPISNHLYFYWYRQILGQKVEFLVSFYNNEISEKSEIFDDQFSVERPDGSNFTLKIRSTKLEDSAMYFCASKKGAASNQPQHFGDGTRLSIL.

The chain uses TRBV9 and TRBJ1-2, with 10 bases identical to TRBD1. This CDR3 has 14 amino acids. Germline CDR1 is SGDLS and CDR2 is YYNGEE. V lost 0 bases, J lost 5 bases, and 1 base stayed unmatched. The CDR3 DNA reads as TGTGCCAGCAGCGTAGAGGACAGGGGGTATGGCTACACCTTC. It is translated as CASSVEDRGYGYTF.

V is TRBV6-5 and J is TRBJ2-3, with D unresolved. V lost 8 bases, J lost 5 bases, and 14 bases lay in between. This CDR3 has 13 amino acids. Germline loops: CDR1 MNHEY, CDR2 SVGAGI. The CDR3 nucleotides are TGTGCCAGCCGCAGAAGTCATGGAGATACGCAGTATTTT. Its protein is CASRRSHGDTQYF.

This chain joins TRBV28 and TRBJ2-7, with 9 bases aligning to TRBD1. J was trimmed by 4 bases and V by 6 bases; bases with no gene match: 7. The CDR3 covers 14 residues. The germline CDR1 and CDR2 sequences are MDHEN and SYDVKM. The CDR3 sequence is CASSPPGTGYEQYF. The CDR3 DNA sequence: TGTGCCAGCAGCCCTCCCGGGACAGGGTACGAGCAGTACTTC.

The rearrangement uses TRBV7-2 and TRBJ1-1; tentative D call: TRBD1 (6 bases). The CDR3 extends over 15 amino acids. CDR1 is SGHTA and CDR2 is FQGNSA in the germline V gene. The V gene lost 2 bases and the J gene lost 5 bases, with 15 bases spanning the gap. CDR3 region: CASSLQGGTRTEAFF. The CDR3 bases are TGTGCCAGCAGCTTACAAGGGGGTACTCGGACTGAAGCTTTCTTT.

The chain couples TRBV24-1 to TRBJ2-1; 9 bases match TRBD2. The CDR3 length is 17 residues. The J segment lost 3 bases and the V segment lost 1 base, leaving 6 bases of the junction unmatched. Per the germline V gene, CDR1 is KGHDR and CDR2 is SFDVKD. CDR3 sequence reads: CATSDFSGRRGYNEQFF. DNA of the CDR3: TGTGCCACCAGTGATTTTAGCGGGAGAAGGGGCTACAATGAGCAGTTCTTC.

Turning to this clone: Germline is not matched at one junction end, which may reflect a read error. The chain couples TRBV20-1 to TRBJ2-4; possible D gene TRBD2, 6 bases. Germline-derived CDR1 and CDR2 are DFQATT and SNEGSKA (reference sequence). The CDR3 covers 11 residues. The CDR3 DNA reads TGCAGTGCTAGAGTTCTGACTAGGATCCACTTC. This translates into CSARVLTRIHF.

Details on this clone: This sample also contains other DNA sequences that code for the same CDR3. The chain uses TRBV18 and TRBJ2-5; D is possibly TRBD2 (6 bases). Germline loops: CDR1 KGHSH, CDR2 LQKENI. Trimming took 2 bases from V and 2 from J, leaving 12 bases between them. CDR3 length equals 15 residues. CDR3 amino acids: CASSPNGAGQETQYF. The CDR3 DNA sequence: TGTGCCAGCTCACCAAACGGCGCGGGACAAGAGACCCAGTACTTC.

V and J are TRBV5-6 and TRBJ2-5, with 11 bases matching TRBD2. Germline V gene sequence: CDR1 SGHDT, CDR2 YYEEEE. There are 15 residues in the CDR3. Losses at the gene ends were 6 bases for V and 2 bases for J; bases not matched to a gene: 6. CDR3 in amino acids: CASTLAGGGQETQYF. In DNA, the CDR3 is TGTGCCAGCACCTTAGCGGGAGGGGGGCAAGAGACCCAGTACTTC.

The V and J genes are TRBV5-1 and TRBJ1-6, with unresolved D. The CDR3 contains 13 residues. The ends were cut back, 4 bases at V and 10 bases at J, with 12 bases in the middle. Germline CDR1 is SGHRS and CDR2 is YFSETQ. The CDR3 loop reads CASSPPLGSPLHF. The CDR3 DNA reads TGCGCCAGCAGCCCACCTCTCGGGTCACCCCTCCACTTT.

This sequence joins TRBV3-1 (or the pseudogene TRBV3-2) and TRBJ2-7; D is possibly TRBD2 (6 bases). V gave up 3 bases and J gave up 3 bases, with 15 bases separating them. CDR1 and CDR2 (germline): LGHDT, YNNKEL (reference sequence). CDR3 length: 15 residues. CDR3 amino acids: CASSQPRDFGYEQYF. The CDR3 DNA reads as TGTGCCAGCAGCCAGCCCCGGGACTTCGGCTACGAGCAGTACTTC.

The chain combines TRBV2 with TRBJ1-3, with D possibly matching TRBD1 (6 bases). Trimming took 7 bases from V and 2 from J, leaving 12 bases between them. Looked up from germline, CDR1 is SNHLY and CDR2 is FYNNEI. The CDR3 runs to 14 residues. DNA for the CDR3: TGTGCCAGCACCTCGACAGGCGCTGGAAACACCATATATTTT. This translates into CASTSTGAGNTIYF.

The V and J genes are TRBV6-5 and TRBJ1-6; D is ambiguous. V was cut by 2 bases and J by 7 bases, with 9 bases left in between. Germline CDR1 is MNHEY and CDR2 is SVGAGI. The CDR3 sequence is 14 residues long. The CDR3 is CASSYPTWNSPLHF. CDR3 bases: TGTGCCAGCAGTTACCCCACTTGGAATTCACCCCTCCACTTT.

CDR3 sequence (DNA): TGCGCCAGCTCAATACTAGCGGGAAGTGGAATTGAGCAGTTCTTC. Translated: CASSILAGSGIEQFF. This chain links TRBV5-1 with TRBJ2-1; 10 nucleotides match TRBD2. The CDR3 contains 15 residues. Germline CDR1 is SGHRS and CDR2 is YFSETQ. The ends lost 7 bases at V and 9 bases at J; junction bases unmatched: 13.

The J gene is TRBJ1-5, the V gene TRBV7-9; D is perhaps TRBD1 (6 bases). The V gene's germline CDR1 is SEHNR and CDR2 FQNEAQ (reference sequence). The CDR3 length is 17 residues. Trimming pared 2 bases from V and 0 bases from J, leaving 14 bases between. As DNA, the CDR3 is TGTGCCAGCAGCTTATGGGCAGGGGAATATAGCAATCAGCCCCAGCATTTT. Translation: CASSLWAGEYSNQPQHF. Filled out from reference TRBV7-9 and TRBJ1-5, the complete variable domain reads DTGVSQNPRHKITKRGQNVTFRCDPISEHNRLYWYRQTLGQGPEFLTYFQNEAQLEKSRLLSDRFSAERPKGSFSTLEIQRTEQGDSAMYLCASSLWAGEYSNQPQHFGDGTRLSIL.